This entry lists 23 T cell receptor beta chains sequenced from one sample in a study of low-dose radiotherapy and immunotherapy resistance in tumors. Time point denoted: after trial treatment. Treatment meaning: LDRT plus nivolumab, ipilimumab, low-dose cyclophosphamide and aspirin (RACIN trial). Primers used for first-strand cDNA, a TRAV- and TRBV-specific set, covered both alpha and beta chains. With a V-primer adapter and a constant-region primer, TCRs were amplified for about 22 PCR cycles. MiXCR, run by TCRdb on the reads, gives a single entry per CDR3 protein. Of 95,000 to 100,000 distinct CDR3 sequences listed, less than 25% are singletons. The sequencing here drew on PBMCs, taken after low-dose radiotherapy plus immunotherapy. All receptors derive from a male donor with prostate cancer.

This clonotype was recorded many times. This chain uses TRBV11-1 with TRBJ2-7; unclear D gene. The ends were cut back, 2 bases at V and 4 bases at J, with 9 bases in the middle. Germline loops: CDR1 SGHAT, CDR2 FQDESV (reference sequence). This CDR3 comprises 13 residues. The CDR3 DNA is TGTGCCAGCAGCTTATCGGATTTTTACGAGCAGTACTTC. This codes for CASSLSDFYEQYF.

This chain links TRBV11-1 with TRBJ2-4; the D is unclear. The CDR3 extends over 16 amino acids. The germline gives CDR1 SGHAT, CDR2 FQDESV (reference sequence). Trimming took 5 bases from V and 0 from J, leaving 14 bases between them. CDR3 region: CASSPRPEIAKNIQYF. The CDR3 bases are TGTGCCAGCAGCCCGCGACCCGAGATAGCCAAAAACATTCAGTACTTC.

V and J are TRBV5-5 and TRBJ2-2; 9 bases are shared with TRBD2. The CDR3 sequence is 14 residues long. V trimming: 4 bases; J trimming: 7 bases; junction bases outside the gene matches: 5. Germline V CDR1 and CDR2: SGHKS, YYEKEE (reference sequence). The CDR3 spells CASSVTAGGGELFF. The CDR3 DNA reads TGTGCCAGCAGCGTGACAGCGGGGGGCGGGGAGCTGTTTTTT.

This clonotype showed up many times. The chain is built from TRBV30 and TRBJ2-1; tentatively, D is TRBD2 (6 bases). Germline CDR1 GTSNPN, CDR2 SVGIG (reference sequence). Trimming shortened V by 2 bases and J by 5 bases, and 10 bases separated the two germline ends. The CDR3 is 13 amino acids. The CDR3: CAWSLERDNEQFF. As DNA, the CDR3 is TGTGCCTGGAGTCTTGAGCGGGACAATGAGCAGTTCTTC.

The V gene is TRBV10-1, the J gene TRBJ2-7, with D hard to call. V was clipped by 2 bases and J by 5 bases, with 7 bases between them. Germline CDR1 reads WNHNN; CDR2 reads SYGVQD (reference sequence). The CDR3 spans 12 residues. As DNA, the CDR3 is TGCGCCAGCAGTGAGGGGGTCCACGAGCAGTACTTC. Translated, it gives CASSEGVHEQYF.

Many counts were recorded for this clonotype. This chain uses TRBV2 with TRBJ2-2; unclear D gene. Per the germline V gene, CDR1 is SNHLY and CDR2 is FYNNEI. This CDR3 is built from 15 residues. V gave up 5 bases and J gave up 0 bases, with 10 bases separating them. The CDR3 region has the DNA TGTGCCAGCAGTCTCCAGGATTCGAACACCGGGGAGCTGTTTTTT. Its protein is CASSLQDSNTGELFF.

In this sample, this clonotype turned up many times. The chain links TRBV14 to TRBJ2-4; maybe TRBD1 (6 bases). CDR3 size: 13 residues. Germline V CDR1 and CDR2: SGHDN, FVKESK. The V and J ends lost 4 bases and 9 bases respectively, with 13 bases between them. CDR3 nucleotide sequence: TGTGCCAGCAGCCGTAACAGGGACGGCATTCAGTACTTC. Translated: CASSRNRDGIQYF. Together with reference TRBV14 and TRBJ2-4, the CDR3 gives the full variable domain: EAGVTQFPSHSVIEKGQTVTLRCDPISGHDNLYWYRRVMGKEIKFLLHFVKESKQDESGMPNNRFLAERTGGTYSTLKVQPAELEDSGVYFCASSRNRDGIQYFGAGTRLSVL.

On this clonotype: A single base is all that separates this from a far larger clone, so a read error is likely. V usage is TRBV10-3 and J usage is TRBJ1-4; D is unresolved. Germline loops: CDR1 ENHRY, CDR2 SYGVKD. The V gene lost 3 bases and the J gene lost 6 bases, with 8 bases spanning the gap. There are 13 residues in the CDR3. Here the CDR3 reads CAISEQLDEKLFF. CDR3 bases: TGTGCCATCAGTGAACAGTTGGATGAAAAACTGTTTTTT.

In this sample, this clonotype turned up many times. The J gene is TRBJ2-3, the V gene TRBV5-1; 9 positions agree with TRBD2. Germline V gene sequence: CDR1 SGHRS, CDR2 YFSETQ. The CDR3 is made up of 17 amino acids. The V gene end was trimmed by 0 bases and the J gene end by 6 bases; junction bases not matched to a gene: 11. Here the CDR3 reads CASSLESSGDRGDTQYF. CDR3 bases: TGCGCCAGCAGCTTGGAGTCTAGCGGGGACCGGGGGGATACGCAGTATTTT.

The chain is built from TRBV14 and TRBJ2-7, with 10 bases lining up with TRBD1. Trimming cost V 4 bases and J 4 bases; bases outside gene matches: 10. This CDR3 is built from 16 residues. The germline CDR1 and CDR2 sequences are SGHDN and FVKESK. This CDR3 is CASSPTTGTGAYEQYF. CDR3 in DNA: TGTGCCAGCAGCCCGACCACCGGGACAGGGGCTTACGAGCAGTACTTC.

This clonotype was seen a few times. The CDR3 bases are TGTGCCAGCAGCCCTAACCCCAGCGGGGGTAACGAGCAGTACTTC. As protein: CASSPNPSGGNEQYF. The chain has TRBV3-1 and TRBJ2-7, with TRBD2 matching over 8 bases. CDR1 and CDR2 (germline): LGHDT, YNNKEL (reference sequence). This CDR3 is built from 15 residues. The trim removed 4 bases at V and 5 bases at J, leaving 10 bases unmatched.

This clonotype appeared many times. In DNA form, the CDR3 reads TGTGCCAGCAGCTTAGGGGGCACCGGGGAGCTGTTTTTT. Its translation: CASSLGGTGELFF. The chain uses TRBV7-9 and TRBJ2-2; D not resolved. Germline CDR1 and CDR2: SEHNR and FQNEAQ (reference sequence). The CDR3 has 13 amino acids. With 1 base removed from V and 4 bases from J, the gap between germline ends came to 4 bases.

In this sample, this clonotype turned up many times. The rearrangement links TRBV2 to TRBJ1-1; D gene uncertain. This CDR3 contains 13 residues. Trimming took off 6 bases at V and 6 bases at J, with 14 bases between the two ends. Germline loops: CDR1 SNHLY, CDR2 FYNNEI. The CDR3 protein is CASSPGPDAEAFF. The CDR3 nucleotides are TGTGCCAGCAGCCCAGGTCCTGACGCTGAAGCTTTCTTT. Using reference TRBV2 and TRBJ1-1 for the parts outside the CDR3, the full variable domain is EPEVTQTPSHQVTQMGQEVILRCVPISNHLYFYWYRQILGQKVEFLVSFYNNEISEKSEIFDDQFSVERPDGSNFTLKIRSTKLEDSAMYFCASSPGPDAEAFFGQGTRLTVV.

This clonotype was seen ten or more times. The V gene is TRBV20-1, the J gene TRBJ2-1; 12 bases are shared with TRBD2. This CDR3 has 14 residues. CDR1 is DFQATT and CDR2 is SNEGSKA in the germline V gene (reference sequence). With 2 bases clipped from V and 10 bases from J, the junction kept 6 bases outside the gene matches. In nucleotides, the CDR3 is TGCAGTGCTAGAACTAGCGGGGGGATGAGAGAGCAGTTCTTC. Amino acids: CSARTSGGMREQFF.

This clonotype was seen repeatedly, ten times or more. The genes are TRBV13 and TRBJ2-7, with a tentative D call TRBD2 (5 bases). This CDR3 is built from 15 residues. V was pared by 2 bases and J by 2 bases, with 13 bases between. Germline values: CDR1 PRHDT, CDR2 FYEKMQ (reference sequence). The CDR3 DNA sequence: TGTGCCAGCAGCTTAAACGCCGGGATTGCCTACGAGCAGTACTTC. This sequence encodes CASSLNAGIAYEQYF.

The chain recombines TRBV4-3 with TRBJ1-4, with D possibly TRBD1 on 5 matching bases. This CDR3 comprises 15 residues. CDR1 LGHNA and CDR2 YSLEER come from the germline V gene. V was clipped by 3 bases and J by 4 bases, with 12 bases between them. The CDR3 DNA follows: TGCGCCAGCAGCCACATGGGACGGGGTAATGAAAAACTGTTTTTT. Translation gives CASSHMGRGNEKLFF.

This clonotype was picked up many times. The chain carries TRBV6-2 or TRBV6-3 and TRBJ2-5, with D unresolved. The length of the CDR3 is 14 residues. The germline V and J ends were trimmed by 6 bases and 2 bases, with 13 bases remaining between them. Germline CDR1 reads MNHEY; CDR2 reads SVGEGT. The CDR3 DNA reads TGTGCCAGCAGGATGGACGCCCGGCAAGAGACCCAGTACTTC. It specifies CASRMDARQETQYF.

This clonotype was observed many times. The chain has TRBV12-3 or TRBV12-4 and TRBJ2-7; 7 bases align to TRBD1. The CDR3 sequence is 15 residues long. Trimming cost V 5 bases and J 6 bases; bases outside gene matches: 13. CDR3 sequence: CASSRRGQGVSEQYF. The CDR3 DNA reads TGTGCCAGCAGTCGGAGAGGGCAGGGGGTGTCCGAGCAGTACTTC.

This clonotype was recorded many times. The J gene is TRBJ2-7, the V gene TRBV30; 7 nucleotides line up with TRBD1. Germline V lookup: CDR1 GTSNPN, CDR2 SVGIG (reference sequence). The CDR3 consists of 14 residues. The junction had 7 bases not matched to a gene; V was cut back by 2 bases and J by 3 bases. CDR3 nucleotides: TGTGCCTGGAGTATTACAGGGGTTGGCTACGAGCAGTACTTC. This sequence encodes CAWSITGVGYEQYF.

This clonotype was recorded many times. This rearrangement joins TRBV5-4 to TRBJ2-5; 9 nucleotides align to TRBD1. After removal of 4 bases from V and 5 bases from J, the junction contained 9 bases not matched to a gene. From germline, CDR1 is SGHNT and CDR2 YYREEE (reference sequence). This CDR3 comprises 15 residues. CDR3 DNA: TGTGCCAGCAGCCCGGTGGGACAGGGCGGGGAGACCCAGTACTTC. It translates to CASSPVGQGGETQYF. The full variable domain, rest sourced from reference TRBV5-4 and TRBJ2-5, is ETGVTQSPTHLIKTRGQQVTLRCSSQSGHNTVSWYQQALGQGPQFIFQYYREEENGRGNFPPRFSGLQFPNYSSELNVNALELDDSALYLCASSPVGQGGETQYFGPGTRLLVL.

The genes are TRBV4-1 and TRBJ2-3; 9 positions agree with TRBD1. In germline, CDR1 is MGHRA, CDR2 YSYEKL. The CDR3 is made up of 14 amino acids. V lost 6 bases and J lost 5; bases outside the gene matches: 6. The CDR3 nucleotides read TGCGCCAGCAGGGGGGGACAGGGAAGAGATACGCAGTATTTT. Residues: CASRGGQGRDTQYF.

The table lists this clonotype with many counts. J is TRBJ2-4 and V is TRBV15; no reliable D call. The CDR3 extends over 13 amino acids. Trimming took off 4 bases at V and 1 base at J, with 5 bases between the two ends. The germline gives CDR1 LNHNV, CDR2 YYDKDF (reference sequence). CDR3 in DNA: TGTGCCACCAGCACAATGGCCAAAAACATTCAGTACTTC. This sequence encodes CATSTMAKNIQYF.

This clonotype was counted ten times or more. The chain joins TRBV4-1 to TRBJ2-7; tentatively, D is TRBD1 (6 bases). Germline CDR1 reads MGHRA; CDR2 reads YSYEKL. The CDR3 is made up of 15 amino acids. Trimming left V 5 bases short and J 4 bases short, with 18 bases between. In nucleotides, the CDR3 is TGCGCCAGCAGCGCCGTGGGCAGGGGTTCTTACGAGCAGTACTTC. Its translation is CASSAVGRGSYEQYF.